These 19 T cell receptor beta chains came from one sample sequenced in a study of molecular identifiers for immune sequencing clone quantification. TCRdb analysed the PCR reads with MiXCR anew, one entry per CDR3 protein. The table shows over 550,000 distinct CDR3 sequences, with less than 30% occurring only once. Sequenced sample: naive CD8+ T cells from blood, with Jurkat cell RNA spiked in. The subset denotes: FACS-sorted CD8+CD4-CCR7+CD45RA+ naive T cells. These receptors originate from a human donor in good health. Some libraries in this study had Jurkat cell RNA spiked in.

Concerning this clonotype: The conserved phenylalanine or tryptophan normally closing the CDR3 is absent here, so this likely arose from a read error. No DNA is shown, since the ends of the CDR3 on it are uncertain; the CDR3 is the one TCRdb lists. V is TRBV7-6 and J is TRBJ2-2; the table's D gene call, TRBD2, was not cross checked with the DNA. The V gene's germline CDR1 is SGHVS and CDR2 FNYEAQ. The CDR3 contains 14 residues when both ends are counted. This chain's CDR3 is CASSKDYSTGELLL.

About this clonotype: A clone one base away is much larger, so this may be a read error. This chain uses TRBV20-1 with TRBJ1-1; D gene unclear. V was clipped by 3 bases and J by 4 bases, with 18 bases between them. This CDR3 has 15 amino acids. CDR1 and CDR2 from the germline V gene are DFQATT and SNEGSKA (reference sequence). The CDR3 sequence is CSASPLSEMSTEAFF. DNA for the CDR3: TGCAGTGCTAGCCCGCTAAGCGAAATGAGCACTGAAGCTTTCTTT.

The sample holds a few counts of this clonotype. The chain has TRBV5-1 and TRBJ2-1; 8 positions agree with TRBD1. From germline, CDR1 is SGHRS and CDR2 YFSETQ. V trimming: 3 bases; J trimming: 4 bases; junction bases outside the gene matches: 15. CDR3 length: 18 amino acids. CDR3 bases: TGCGCCAGCAGCTCACTCCACACCGGGACAGGAAATTACAATGAGCAGTTCTTC. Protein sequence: CASSSLHTGTGNYNEQFF.

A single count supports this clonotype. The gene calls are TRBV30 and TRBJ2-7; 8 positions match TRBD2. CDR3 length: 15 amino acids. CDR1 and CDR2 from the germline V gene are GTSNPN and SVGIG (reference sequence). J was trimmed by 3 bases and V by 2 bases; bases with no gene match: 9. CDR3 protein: CAWSLREGLSYEQYF. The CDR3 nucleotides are TGTGCCTGGAGTCTCCGGGAGGGCCTGAGCTACGAGCAGTACTTC. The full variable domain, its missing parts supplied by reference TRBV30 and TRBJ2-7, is SQTIHQWPATLVQPVGSPLSLECTVEGTSNPNLYWYRQAAGRGLQLLFYSVGIGQISSEVPQNLSASRPQDRQFILSSKKLLLSDSGFYLCAWSLREGLSYEQYFGPGTRLTVT.

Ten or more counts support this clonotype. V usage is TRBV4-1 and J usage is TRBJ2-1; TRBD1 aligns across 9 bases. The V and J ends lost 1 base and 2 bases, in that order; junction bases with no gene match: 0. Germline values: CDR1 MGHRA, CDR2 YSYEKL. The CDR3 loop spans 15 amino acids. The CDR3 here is CASSQGTGAYNEQFF. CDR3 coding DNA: TGCGCCAGCAGCCAAGGGACAGGGGCCTACAATGAGCAGTTCTTC.

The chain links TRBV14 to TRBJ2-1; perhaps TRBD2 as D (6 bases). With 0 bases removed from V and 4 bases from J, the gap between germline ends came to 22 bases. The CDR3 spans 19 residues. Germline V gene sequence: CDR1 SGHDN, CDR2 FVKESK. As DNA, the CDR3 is TGTGCCAGCAGCCAAGACGTAGCGGAGGCTGCCAAGGTGTACAATGAGCAGTTCTTC. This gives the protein CASSQDVAEAAKVYNEQFF.

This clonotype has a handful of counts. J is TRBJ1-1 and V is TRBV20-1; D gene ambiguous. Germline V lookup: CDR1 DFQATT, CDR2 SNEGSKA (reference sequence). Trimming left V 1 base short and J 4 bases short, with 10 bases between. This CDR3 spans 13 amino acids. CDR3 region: CSARVQESTEAFF. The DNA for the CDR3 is TGCAGTGCTAGAGTTCAAGAAAGCACTGAAGCTTTCTTT.

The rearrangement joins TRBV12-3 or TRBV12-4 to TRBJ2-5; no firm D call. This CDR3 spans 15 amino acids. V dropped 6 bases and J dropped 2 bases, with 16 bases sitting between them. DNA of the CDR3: TGTGCCAGCAGCCCTGTTGGGGTGTCTCAAGAGACCCAGTACTTC. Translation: CASSPVGVSQETQYF.

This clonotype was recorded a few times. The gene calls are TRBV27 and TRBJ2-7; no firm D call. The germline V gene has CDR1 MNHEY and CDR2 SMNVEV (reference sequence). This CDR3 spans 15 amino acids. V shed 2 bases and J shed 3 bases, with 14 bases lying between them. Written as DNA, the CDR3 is TGTGCCAGCAGTTTAGCAGGCCCCTACAGCTACGAGCAGTACTTC. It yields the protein CASSLAGPYSYEQYF.

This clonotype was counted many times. CDR3 region: CASSRDRDEKLFF. For the CDR3, the DNA is TGTGCCAGCAGCAGAGACAGGGATGAAAAACTGTTTTTT. The chain recombines TRBV21-1 with TRBJ1-4; the tabulated D call, TRBD1, remains unverified against the DNA. TRBV21-1 counts as a pseudogene. The CDR3 consists of 13 residues.

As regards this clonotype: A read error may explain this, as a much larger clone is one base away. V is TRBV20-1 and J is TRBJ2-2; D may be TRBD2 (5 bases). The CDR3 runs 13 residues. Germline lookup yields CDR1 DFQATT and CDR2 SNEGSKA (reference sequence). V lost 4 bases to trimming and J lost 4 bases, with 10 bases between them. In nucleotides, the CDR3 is TGCAGTGCTAAGGAGGTGAGCACCGGGGAGCTGTTTTTT. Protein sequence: CSAKEVSTGELFF.

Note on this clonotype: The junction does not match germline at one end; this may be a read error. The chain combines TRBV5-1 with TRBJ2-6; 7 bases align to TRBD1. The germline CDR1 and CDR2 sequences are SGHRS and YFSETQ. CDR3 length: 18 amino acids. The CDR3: CASSLGQALRAGANVLAF. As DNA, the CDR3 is TGCGCCAGCAGCCTAGGACAGGCCCTTAGGGCTGGGGCCAACGTCCTGGCTTTC.

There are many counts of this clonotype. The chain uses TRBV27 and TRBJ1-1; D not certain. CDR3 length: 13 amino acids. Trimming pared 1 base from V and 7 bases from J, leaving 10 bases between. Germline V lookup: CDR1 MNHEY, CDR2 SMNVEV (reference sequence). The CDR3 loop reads CASSLWGSGEAFF. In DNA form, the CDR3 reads TGTGCCAGCAGTTTATGGGGTTCCGGTGAAGCTTTCTTT.

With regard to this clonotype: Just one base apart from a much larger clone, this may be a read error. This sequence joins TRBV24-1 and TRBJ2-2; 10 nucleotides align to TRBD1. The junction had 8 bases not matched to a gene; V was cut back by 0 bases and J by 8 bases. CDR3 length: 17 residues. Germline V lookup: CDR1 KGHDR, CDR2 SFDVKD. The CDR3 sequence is CATSDLPRQGALGELFF. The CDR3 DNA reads TGTGCCACCAGTGATTTGCCCCGACAGGGGGCGCTAGGGGAGCTGTTTTTT.

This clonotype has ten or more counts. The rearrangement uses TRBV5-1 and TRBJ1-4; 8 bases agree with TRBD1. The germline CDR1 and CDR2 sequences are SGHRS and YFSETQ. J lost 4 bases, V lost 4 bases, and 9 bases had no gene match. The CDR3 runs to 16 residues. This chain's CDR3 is CASSPGTGGDNEKLFF. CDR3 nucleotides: TGCGCCAGCAGCCCCGGGACAGGTGGTGATAATGAAAAACTGTTTTTT.

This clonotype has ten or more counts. The CDR3 region has the DNA TGCGCCAGCAGCCAAGATAGGAACAGTAACACAGATACGCAGTATTTT. It is translated as CASSQDRNSNTDTQYF. J is TRBJ2-3 and V is TRBV4-3; D is uncertain. This CDR3 region has 16 residues. Germline loops: CDR1 LGHNA, CDR2 YSLEER. V was shortened by 0 bases and J by 2 bases, with 12 bases between the two germline ends.

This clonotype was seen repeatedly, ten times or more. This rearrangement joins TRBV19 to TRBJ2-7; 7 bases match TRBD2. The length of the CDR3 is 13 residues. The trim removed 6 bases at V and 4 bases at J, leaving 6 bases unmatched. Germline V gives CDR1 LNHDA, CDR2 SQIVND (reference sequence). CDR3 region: CASSPGLLYEQYF. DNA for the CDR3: TGTGCCAGTAGCCCGGGACTATTATACGAGCAGTACTTC.

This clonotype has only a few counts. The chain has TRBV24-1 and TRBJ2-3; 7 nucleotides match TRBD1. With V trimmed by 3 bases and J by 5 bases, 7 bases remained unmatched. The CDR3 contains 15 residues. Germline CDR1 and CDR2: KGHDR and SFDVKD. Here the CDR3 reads CATSDDREYGDTQYF. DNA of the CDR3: TGTGCCACCAGTGATGACAGGGAATATGGAGATACGCAGTATTTT.

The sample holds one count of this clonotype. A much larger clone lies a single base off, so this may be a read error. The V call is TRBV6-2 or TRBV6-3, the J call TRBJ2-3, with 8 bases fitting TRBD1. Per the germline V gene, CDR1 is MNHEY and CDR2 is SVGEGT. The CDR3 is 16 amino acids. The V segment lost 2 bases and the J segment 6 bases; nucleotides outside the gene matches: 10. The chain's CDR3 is CASSYPRQGAWDTQYF. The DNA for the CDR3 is TGTGCCAGCAGTTACCCGAGGCAGGGGGCATGGGATACGCAGTATTTT.